The source of this T cell receptor beta chain is a study of T-cell reconstitution after alpha-beta-depleted transplantation in children. Regarding the study as a whole: Several hundred expanded graft clones reportedly were the source of alpha-beta T cells about two months after transplant. The study traced high day-60 TCRbeta diversity in some patients to surviving recipient T cells and thymic progenitors. One year post-transplant, T-cell counts and diversity were largely derived from T cells produced anew.

The CDR3 is 18 amino acids. The TCRbeta library incorporated unique molecular identifiers. From the PCR reads, TCRdb called clonotypes with MiXCR, one entry per CDR3 protein. The data contain 750,000 to 950,000 distinct CDR3 sequences, 15% to 20% of them seen just once; the ten biggest clones take up about 4.6%. This clonotype was seen a handful of times. Its target is unknown. Sequenced material: PBMCs, mostly from graft donor cells, taken 360 days after TCRalphabeta/CD19-depleted stem cell transplant. V and J are TRBV21-1 and TRBJ2-3; TRBD2 is taken as the D call from the table, unchecked against the DNA. TRBV21-1 is a documented pseudogene. The TCR originated in a male patient younger than 18 who had a stem cell transplant for acute lymphoblastic leukemia, so the T cells may come from the graft donor. Here the CDR3 DNA reads TGTGCCAGCAGCAAAGAGCTGGGACTAGCGGAGGACACAGATACGCAGTATTTT. Translation: CASSKELGLAEDTDTQYF.